These 24 T cell receptor beta chains were all obtained from the same sample, sequenced in a study of high-grade serous ovarian cancer treatment subgroups. Method: immunoSEQ multiplex PCR; TCRdb's copy keeps in-frame clones and lacks some. The sample has roughly 2,400 clones; around 74% are singletons. The tumor samples were collected prior to definitive surgery or chemotherapy. The material sequenced was tumor tissue. The source is a human donor with high-grade serous ovarian cancer.

J is TRBJ1-2 and V is TRBV2, with a weak D call TRBD1 (5 bases). Germline V gives CDR1 SNHLY, CDR2 FYNNEI. With 3 bases removed from V and 8 bases from J, the gap between germline ends came to 13 bases. CDR3 length: 13 amino acids. The CDR3 sequence: CASSETDIWGYTF. CDR3 in DNA: TGTGCCAGCAGTGAGACGGACATCTGGGGCTACACCTTC. Based on the CDR3 plus reference TRBV2 and TRBJ1-2, the full variable domain is EPEVTQTPSHQVTQMGQEVILRCVPISNHLYFYWYRQILGQKVEFLVSFYNNEISEKSEIFDDQFSVERPDGSNFTLKIRSTKLEDSAMYFCASSETDIWGYTFGSGTRLTVV.

This chain joins TRBV5-1 and TRBJ2-3, with 7 nucleotides matching TRBD1. Germline values: CDR1 SGHRS, CDR2 YFSETQ. V trimming: 6 bases; J trimming: 1 base; junction bases outside the gene matches: 8. This CDR3 has 15 amino acids. CDR3 coding DNA: TGCGCCAGCAAAGGTGGGGACAGCCGCACAGATACGCAGTATTTT. Encoded protein: CASKGGDSRTDTQYF. The variable domain in full, with the rest retrieved from reference TRBV5-1 and TRBJ2-3, is KAGVTQTPRYLIKTRGQQVTLSCSPISGHRSVSWYQQTPGQGLQFLFEYFSETQRNKGNFPGRFSGRQFSNSRSEMNVSTLELGDSALYLCASKGGDSRTDTQYFGPGTRLTVL.

This clone turned up a few times. This chain links TRBV2 with TRBJ1-2, with a weak D call TRBD1 (6 bases). Germline assignment: CDR1 SNHLY and CDR2 FYNNEI. The CDR3 is 13 amino acids. The germline V and J ends were trimmed by 6 bases and 8 bases, with 16 bases remaining between them. CDR3 coding DNA: TGTGCCAGCAGCTCACGACAGGAGGTCGGCTACACCTTC. Translating it yields CASSSRQEVGYTF.

The chain has TRBV9 and TRBJ2-3, with no clear D. This CDR3 has 16 amino acids. Germline loops: CDR1 SGDLS, CDR2 YYNGEE. Trimming left V 0 bases short and J 2 bases short, with 13 bases between. CDR3 nucleotides: TGTGCCAGCAGCGTAGACGGAAATCCACTCACAGATACGCAGTATTTT. Translating it yields CASSVDGNPLTDTQYF.

This clone appeared once. The chain uses TRBV4-1 and TRBJ2-3; TRBD1 matches at 7 bases. Trimming at V came to 0 bases and at J to 2 bases, leaving 5 bases not matched to a gene. The CDR3 length is 16 residues. Germline V gives CDR1 MGHRA, CDR2 YSYEKL. CDR3 coding DNA: TGCGCCAGCAGCCAAGATATAGACAGGGACACAGATACGCAGTATTTT. Translating gives CASSQDIDRDTDTQYF.

The chain links TRBV7-2 to TRBJ2-7, with 10 bases identical to TRBD1. The CDR3 has 14 residues. J was trimmed by 7 bases and V by 8 bases; bases with no gene match: 11. Germline values: CDR1 SGHTA, CDR2 FQGNSA. The CDR3 coding sequence is TGTGCCAGCGGGGGCCGGGACAGGGGTAGGGAGCAGTACTTC. Protein sequence: CASGGRDRGREQYF.

The rearrangement links TRBV6-5 to TRBJ2-7, with D tentatively TRBD1 or TRBD2 (5 bases each). Germline V gene lookup returns CDR1 MNHEY and CDR2 SVGAGI. The CDR3 extends over 15 amino acids. The V end lost 7 bases, the J end lost 2 bases, and 18 bases lay between the germline ends. As DNA, the CDR3 is TGTGCCAGCACCTGGTCTGGGGGAGTAACCTACGAGCAGTACTTC. Protein product: CASTWSGGVTYEQYF.

This clone was seen only once. This chain uses TRBV13 with TRBJ1-4, with unresolved D. This CDR3 spans 16 amino acids. Germline assignment: CDR1 PRHDT and CDR2 FYEKMQ (reference sequence). V was shortened by 5 bases and J by 5 bases, with 18 bases between the two germline ends. The CDR3 DNA is TGTGCCAGCAGCCCCCAAGGTCGACGGATAAATGAAAAACTGTTTTTT. Its translation is CASSPQGRRINEKLFF.

The V call is TRBV5-1, the J call TRBJ2-1; 9 nucleotides align to TRBD2. CDR1 SGHRS and CDR2 YFSETQ come from the germline V gene. The CDR3 totals 16 residues. V was clipped by 0 bases and J by 1 base; unmatched bases: 2. The DNA for the CDR3 is TGCGCCAGCAGCTTGGGCGGGGGGGTTTCCTACAATGAGCAGTTCTTC. This codes for CASSLGGGVSYNEQFF.

This chain links TRBV19 with TRBJ1-1; perhaps TRBD1 as D (5 bases). With 3 bases removed from V and 6 bases from J, the gap between germline ends came to 17 bases. This CDR3 is 15 amino acids long. CDR1 and CDR2 (germline): LNHDA, SQIVND (reference sequence). This CDR3 reads CASSIFSGGSAEAFF. The CDR3 region has the DNA TGTGCCAGTAGTATTTTCTCCGGGGGTAGCGCTGAAGCTTTCTTT.

This clone was recorded once. V usage is TRBV5-5 and J usage is TRBJ2-1; D remains unclear. The CDR3 totals 14 residues. With 5 bases removed from V and 6 bases from J, the gap between germline ends came to 15 bases. CDR1 is SGHKS, CDR2 YYEKEE, per germline (reference sequence). The CDR3 DNA reads as TGTGCCAGCAGGGATAAAGGGTCCGGCAATGAGCAGTTCTTC. Protein: CASRDKGSGNEQFF.

The chain joins TRBV6-4 to TRBJ2-1; 8 bases match TRBD2. After removal of 5 bases from V and 2 bases from J, the junction contained 5 bases not matched to a gene. CDR3 length: 15 amino acids. Looked up from germline, CDR1 is MRHNA and CDR2 is SNTAGT. The chain's CDR3 is CASSRAGEPYNEQFF. In DNA form, the CDR3 reads TGTGCCAGCAGTCGAGCGGGGGAACCCTACAATGAGCAGTTCTTC.

J is TRBJ2-5 and V is TRBV6-5, with TRBD1 as a possible D gene (5 bases). Trimming removed 6 bases from V and 5 bases from J, with 13 bases in between. The CDR3 spans 13 residues. Germline V gives CDR1 MNHEY, CDR2 SVGAGI. CDR3 DNA: TGTGCCAGCAGCCGACAGTTGCTCGAGACCCAGTACTTC. As protein: CASSRQLLETQYF.

This clone appeared a few times. The chain couples TRBV13 to TRBJ1-1; TRBD1 agrees at 7 bases. Trimming at V came to 6 bases and at J to 6 bases, leaving 4 bases not matched to a gene. The germline gives CDR1 PRHDT, CDR2 FYEKMQ (reference sequence). This CDR3 comprises 12 residues. The CDR3 DNA sequence: TGTGCCAGCAGGCAGGGGGTATCTGAAGCTTTCTTT. The encoded protein is CASRQGVSEAFF.

The chain links TRBV7-9 to TRBJ1-6, with D possibly being TRBD1 (5 bases). This CDR3 spans 13 amino acids. Germline V gene sequence: CDR1 SEHNR, CDR2 FQNEAQ (reference sequence). V was pared by 5 bases and J by 10 bases, with 12 bases between. This chain's CDR3 is CASSQGGDSPLHF. CDR3 nucleotides: TGTGCCAGCAGCCAGGGCGGGGACTCACCCCTCCACTTT.

The chain is built from TRBV2 and TRBJ2-5; D may match TRBD1 or TRBD2 (5 bases each). The CDR3 consists of 14 residues. Germline CDR1 and CDR2: SNHLY and FYNNEI. The V end was cut by 7 bases, the J end by 7 bases, with 19 bases between. This CDR3 reads CASISGNWQGTQYF. CDR3 sequence (DNA): TGTGCCAGCATATCGGGGAACTGGCAGGGGACCCAGTACTTC.

This clone was seen a handful of times. The chain carries TRBV5-6 and TRBJ1-2, with D perhaps TRBD1 (6 bases). CDR1 is SGHDT, CDR2 YYEEEE, per germline. The V end lost 5 bases, the J end lost 8 bases, and 13 bases lay between the germline ends. This CDR3 is built from 12 residues. CDR3: CASRRGGVGYTF. DNA of the CDR3: TGTGCCAGCAGGCGAGGGGGGGTAGGCTACACCTTC.

This clone was detected once. The gene calls are TRBV5-6 and TRBJ1-2; possible D gene TRBD1, 5 bases. Trimming took 4 bases from V and 2 from J, leaving 18 bases between them. The CDR3 spans 16 residues. Germline CDR1 is SGHDT and CDR2 is YYEEEE. CDR3 residues: CASSPDGQAKNYGYTF. The CDR3 region has the DNA TGTGCCAGCAGCCCAGACGGACAAGCTAAAAACTATGGCTACACCTTC.

V and J are TRBV9 and TRBJ2-7; 7 bases line up with TRBD1. The CDR3 consists of 14 residues. CDR1 and CDR2 (germline): SGDLS, YYNGEE. Unmatched junction bases numbered 10, after V lost 4 bases and J lost 6 bases. The CDR3, as DNA: TGTGCCAGCAGCACTCGGGACAGTACTTCCGAGCAGTACTTC. Protein product: CASSTRDSTSEQYF.

This clone was detected only a few times. This rearrangement joins TRBV7-2 to TRBJ1-5, with D possibly matching TRBD1 (6 bases). CDR1 and CDR2 (germline): SGHTA, FQGNSA. V was pared by 5 bases and J by 7 bases, with 12 bases between. CDR3 length equals 13 residues. CDR3 sequence: CASSEDRSQPQHF. As DNA, the CDR3 is TGTGCCAGCAGCGAAGACAGGTCCCAGCCCCAGCATTTT.

J is TRBJ1-1 and V is TRBV7-9; TRBD1 aligns across 7 bases. Unmatched junction bases numbered 5, after V lost 5 bases and J lost 8 bases. The CDR3 sequence is 12 residues long. From germline, CDR1 is SEHNR and CDR2 FQNEAQ (reference sequence). The CDR3 bases are TGTGCCAGCAGCCAACGACAGGGAGAAGCTTTCTTT. It encodes CASSQRQGEAFF.

The V gene is TRBV5-1, the J gene TRBJ2-5; the match to TRBD2 covers 8 bases. V lost 1 base, J lost 4 bases, and 3 bases stayed unmatched. From germline, CDR1 is SGHRS and CDR2 YFSETQ. The CDR3 has 14 amino acids. The CDR3 loop reads CASSLFAGGETQYF. The CDR3 bases are TGCGCCAGCAGCTTGTTTGCGGGGGGAGAGACCCAGTACTTC.

The genes are TRBV7-8 and TRBJ2-1; D possibly corresponds to TRBD2 (7 bases). Deletions cut 1 base from V and 2 bases from J, with 12 bases between. In germline, CDR1 is SGHVS, CDR2 FQNEAQ. The CDR3 spans 16 residues. CDR3 nucleotide sequence: TGTGCCAGCAGCTTAGGGGCGGGGGCCCCCTACAATGAGCAGTTCTTC. Amino acids: CASSLGAGAPYNEQFF.

In this sample, this clone turned up a few times. This chain connects TRBV4-1 to TRBJ2-3, with 9 bases that match TRBD1. J lost 4 bases, V lost 0 bases, and 8 bases had no gene match. The CDR3 length is 17 residues. CDR1 is MGHRA, CDR2 YSYEKL, per germline. The CDR3 coding sequence is TGCGCCAGCAGCCAAGAATGGGTCGGGACAGGGTCAGATACGCAGTATTTT. Amino acid sequence: CASSQEWVGTGSDTQYF.